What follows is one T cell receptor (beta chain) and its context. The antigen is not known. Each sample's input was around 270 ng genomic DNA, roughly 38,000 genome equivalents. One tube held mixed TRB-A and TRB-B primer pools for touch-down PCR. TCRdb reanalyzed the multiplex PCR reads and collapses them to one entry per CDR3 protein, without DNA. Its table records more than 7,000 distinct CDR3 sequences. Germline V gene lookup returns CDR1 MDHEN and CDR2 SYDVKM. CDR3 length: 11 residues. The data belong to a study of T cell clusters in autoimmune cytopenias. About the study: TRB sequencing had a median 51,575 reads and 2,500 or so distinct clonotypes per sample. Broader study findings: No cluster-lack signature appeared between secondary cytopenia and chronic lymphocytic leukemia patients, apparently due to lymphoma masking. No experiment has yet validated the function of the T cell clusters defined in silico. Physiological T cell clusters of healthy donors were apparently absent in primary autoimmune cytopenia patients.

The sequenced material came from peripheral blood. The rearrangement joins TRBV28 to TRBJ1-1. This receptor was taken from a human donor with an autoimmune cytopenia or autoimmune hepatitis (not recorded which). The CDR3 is CASSFAAEAFF.